The sample holds many counts of the clone carrying this TCR beta chain. Its antigen is unknown. The sample comes from a study of T cells in Graves' hyperthyroidism and ophthalmopathy. General study points: A 13 V-J signature model discriminated ophthalmopathy versus stable hyperthyroidism.

RNA transcripts served as the template for amplifying TCR beta CDR3 regions. The TCR CDR3 first-round RT-PCR relied on the HTBI primer set. From the multiplex PCR reads, TCRdb called clonotypes with MiXCR, one entry per CDR3 protein. The repertoire holds hundreds of thousands of distinct CDR3 sequences, with about a sixth as singletons. This receptor was obtained from a woman in her thirties or forties with Graves' ophthalmopathy. Sequences were obtained from blood.

The CDR3 sequence: CASSPWDRHTEAFF. The CDR3 bases are TGTGCCAGCAGCCCCTGGGACAGACACACTGAAGCTTTCTTT. V gene TRBV3-1 combines with J gene TRBJ1-1; TRBD1 agrees at 7 bases. Germline-derived CDR1 and CDR2 are LGHDT and YNNKEL (reference sequence). The CDR3 spans 14 residues. V gave up 4 bases and J gave up 3 bases; unmatched junction bases: 5.